A single sample gave rise to the 20 T cell receptor beta chains below, sequenced in a study of blood T cell repertoires in COVID-19. Libraries were prepared by immunoSEQ multiplex PCR; TCRdb keeps only in-frame clonotypes and omits some of them. The sample carries 53,000 or so clones, roughly 90% recorded once. Sample: peripheral blood. The receptor set was obtained from a human donor in a cohort sampled during active COVID-19.

The rearrangement joins TRBV6-2 or TRBV6-3 to TRBJ2-1, with D possibly matching TRBD2 (5 bases). The CDR3 runs to 14 residues. Germline V gene data show CDR1 as MNHEY and CDR2 as SVGEGT. V was shortened by 2 bases and J by 4 bases, with 9 bases between the two germline ends. CDR3 amino acids: CASSYVEGYNEQFF. The CDR3, as DNA: TGTGCCAGCAGTTACGTCGAGGGATACAATGAGCAGTTCTTC.

The gene calls are TRBV7-2 and TRBJ2-1; 7 bases map to TRBD2. This CDR3 comprises 17 residues. Germline assignment: CDR1 SGHTA and CDR2 FQGNSA. J was trimmed by 6 bases and V by 2 bases; bases with no gene match: 13. Here the CDR3 reads CASSLMASPGGINEQFF. CDR3 nucleotide sequence: TGTGCCAGCAGCTTAATGGCTTCTCCGGGAGGAATCAATGAGCAGTTCTTC. Supplemented by reference TRBV7-2 and TRBJ2-1, the full variable domain reads GAGVSQSPSNKVTEKGKDVELRCDPISGHTALYWYRQSLGQGLEFLIYFQGNSAPDKSGLPSDRFSAERTGGSVSTLTIQRTQQEDSAVYLCASSLMASPGGINEQFFGPGTRLTVL.

This chain connects TRBV28 to TRBJ2-7; 8 bases fit TRBD2. Germline values: CDR1 MDHEN, CDR2 SYDVKM. The J segment lost 0 bases and the V segment lost 6 bases, leaving 13 bases of the junction unmatched. CDR3 length equals 17 residues. The CDR3 reads CASSSPGLTSGSYEQYF. The DNA of the CDR3 is TGTGCCAGCAGCTCTCCCGGGCTTACTAGCGGCTCCTACGAGCAGTACTTC.

The rearrangement links TRBV29-1 to TRBJ2-7, with no clear D. This CDR3 region has 9 residues. The germline V gene has CDR1 SQVTM and CDR2 ANQGSEA. With 8 bases removed from V and 7 bases from J, the gap between germline ends came to 9 bases. CDR3 coding DNA: TGCAGCCCCCTTAAAGAGCAGTACGTC. As protein: CSPLKEQYV.

A few counts support this clone. The chain carries TRBV2 and TRBJ1-6; no reliable D call. Germline CDR1 and CDR2: SNHLY and FYNNEI. The V and J ends lost 4 bases and 4 bases respectively, with 5 bases between them. The CDR3 covers 13 residues. DNA for the CDR3: TGTGCCAGCAGTGGGCAGTATAATTCACCCCTCCACTTT. This encodes CASSGQYNSPLHF.

This chain uses TRBV6-1 with TRBJ1-1, with D tentatively TRBD1 (6 bases). V gave up 3 bases and J gave up 11 bases, with 16 bases separating them. The germline V gene has CDR1 MNHNS and CDR2 SASEGT. This CDR3 has 13 residues. This CDR3 reads CASSEGPGVVAFF. The CDR3 DNA is TGTGCCAGCAGTGAGGGTCCAGGGGTCGTCGCTTTCTTT.

The rearrangement uses TRBV30 and TRBJ2-1, with a tentative D call TRBD2 (5 bases). CDR1 is GTSNPN, CDR2 SVGIG, per germline (reference sequence). V was clipped by 3 bases and J by 3 bases, with 9 bases between them. This CDR3 contains 13 residues. CDR3 protein: CAWRSGYYNEQFF. The DNA for the CDR3 is TGTGCCTGGAGAAGCGGATACTACAATGAGCAGTTCTTC.

V usage is TRBV4-3 and J usage is TRBJ2-1; TRBD2 matches 9 bases. The CDR3 is made up of 15 amino acids. With V trimmed by 4 bases and J by 6 bases, 7 bases remained unmatched. CDR1 is LGHNA and CDR2 is YSLEER in the germline V gene. The CDR3 spells CASSRLGGGGNEQFF. For the CDR3, the DNA is TGCGCCAGCAGCCGACTGGGCGGGGGGGGCAATGAGCAGTTCTTC.

This clone was found once. The V gene is TRBV7-2, the J gene TRBJ2-3, with D hard to call. The germline V gene encodes CDR1 SGHTA and CDR2 FQGNSA. The CDR3 extends over 13 amino acids. V shed 7 bases and J shed 7 bases, with 15 bases lying between them. The CDR3 reads CASTPTEPNTQYF. The CDR3 DNA follows: TGTGCCAGCACCCCGACTGAACCGAATACGCAGTATTTT.

The J gene is TRBJ2-1, the V gene TRBV5-1; D is perhaps TRBD2 (5 bases). The CDR3 extends over 8 amino acids. Germline V CDR1 and CDR2: SGHRS, YFSETQ. V shed 7 bases and J shed 12 bases, with 5 bases lying between them. CDR3 coding DNA: TGCGCCAGCGAGGGGCAGTTCTTC. The encoded protein is CASEGQFF.

The chain has TRBV30 and TRBJ1-2, with a weak D call TRBD1 (6 bases). Germline values: CDR1 GTSNPN, CDR2 SVGIG (reference sequence). This CDR3 contains 15 residues. With 2 bases removed from V and 3 bases from J, the gap between germline ends came to 16 bases. CDR3 region: CAWSRPKTGDYGYTF. The CDR3 DNA reads as TGTGCCTGGAGTAGGCCCAAGACAGGAGACTATGGCTACACCTTC.

The rearrangement links TRBV5-1 to TRBJ2-1, with D possibly matching TRBD2 (6 bases). Germline lookup yields CDR1 SGHRS and CDR2 YFSETQ. The CDR3 covers 15 residues. Deletions cut 0 bases from V and 2 bases from J, with 9 bases between. The CDR3 sequence is CASSLVPGAYNEQFF. For the CDR3, the DNA is TGCGCCAGCAGCTTGGTTCCGGGGGCCTACAATGAGCAGTTCTTC.

The chain couples TRBV28 to TRBJ2-7, with TRBD1 identical over 9 bases. The J segment lost 2 bases and the V segment lost 5 bases, leaving 10 bases of the junction unmatched. This CDR3 is 16 amino acids long. Germline V gene lookup returns CDR1 MDHEN and CDR2 SYDVKM. The CDR3, as DNA: TGTGCCAGCAGTGGCCCGGGGGACAGGGTCACCTACGAGCAGTACTTC. Encoded protein: CASSGPGDRVTYEQYF.

This clone was counted between two and nine times. The CDR3 DNA reads as TGTGCCAGCAGCCAAGATGTGAGCGGTTCACCCCTCCACTTT. As protein: CASSQDVSGSPLHF. The J gene is TRBJ1-6, the V gene TRBV3-1 (or the pseudogene TRBV3-2); D is undetermined. Germline V gives CDR1 LGHDT, CDR2 YNNKEL (reference sequence). The CDR3 totals 14 residues. Trimming removed 0 bases from V and 9 bases from J, with 9 bases in between.

The V and J genes are TRBV30 and TRBJ2-5; a possible D gene is TRBD1 (6 bases). Germline CDR1 GTSNPN, CDR2 SVGIG (reference sequence). The CDR3 consists of 13 residues. The V end lost 3 bases, the J end lost 3 bases, and 11 bases lay between the germline ends. The DNA of the CDR3 is TGTGCCTGGAGAGCTGGGGGCGAAGAGACCCAGTACTTC. As protein: CAWRAGGEETQYF.

The rearrangement links TRBV19 to TRBJ2-3; the match to TRBD2 covers 10 bases. The germline gives CDR1 LNHDA, CDR2 SQIVND (reference sequence). V lost 9 bases to trimming and J lost 4 bases; unmatched junction nucleotides: 7. The CDR3 runs 14 residues. The CDR3 DNA follows: TGTGCCAGCCGGACTAGCGGTTCCGCAGATACGCAGTATTTT. Its translation: CASRTSGSADTQYF. The complete variable domain, with remaining parts taken from reference TRBV19 and TRBJ2-3, reads DGGITQSPKYLFRKEGQNVTLSCEQNLNHDAMYWYRQDPGQGLRLIYYSQIVNDFQKGDIAEGYSVSREKKESFPLTVTSAQKNPTAFYLCASRTSGSADTQYFGPGTRLTVL.

The DNA for the CDR3 is TGTGCCAGCAGCTACCGCCGGGACTACCTTTACGAGCAGTACTTC. Protein product: CASSYRRDYLYEQYF. The chain carries TRBV28 and TRBJ2-7; TRBD2 matches 7 bases. Germline CDR1 MDHEN, CDR2 SYDVKM. V was pared by 6 bases and J by 4 bases, with 12 bases of the junction left unmatched. CDR3 length equals 15 residues. Filled out from reference TRBV28 and TRBJ2-7, the complete variable domain reads DVKVTQSSRYLVKRTGEKVFLECVQDMDHENMFWYRQDPGLGLRLIYFSYDVKMKEKGDIPEGYSVSREKKERFSLILESASTNQTSMYLCASSYRRDYLYEQYFGPGTRLTVT.

The chain couples TRBV7-8 to TRBJ1-1, with a possible D match to TRBD1 (5 bases). Germline V gene sequence: CDR1 SGHVS, CDR2 FQNEAQ. V was cut by 0 bases and J by 5 bases, with 7 bases left in between. This CDR3 is built from 13 residues. The CDR3 sequence is CASSLAGETEAFF. The CDR3 DNA follows: TGTGCCAGCAGCTTAGCAGGGGAAACTGAAGCTTTCTTT.

This clone showed up just a few times. The CDR3 bases are TGTGCCACCGACAGCACTAACTATGGCTACACCTTC. This codes for CATDSTNYGYTF. The chain recombines TRBV2 with TRBJ1-2; D is perhaps TRBD1 (5 bases). The V gene's germline CDR1 is SNHLY and CDR2 FYNNEI. V was pared by 10 bases and J by 0 bases, with 9 bases between. This CDR3 is 12 amino acids long.

This rearrangement joins TRBV12-3 or TRBV12-4 to TRBJ1-2; 9 bases are a match to TRBD1. The CDR3 length is 12 residues. V trimming: 4 bases; J trimming: 9 bases; junction bases outside the gene matches: 3. CDR3: CASSSDRGSYTF. The CDR3, as DNA: TGTGCCAGCAGTTCCGACAGGGGGAGCTACACCTTC.